One and the same sample provided the 4 T cell receptor delta chains below, sequenced in a study of gamma-delta T cells after stem cell transplantation. With CATT, TCRdb re-called clones from the RT-PCR reads. The sample gives about 570 delta-chain clones, roughly 17% of which show up once; roughly 80% is in the top ten. Sequencing was carried out using gamma-delta T cells. The receptors originated from a human donor. It is not recorded whose cells these are; they may come from a transplant donor.

Only a few counts were recorded for this clone. TCRdb shows a much larger clone's protein in place of this DNA's translation, and the two differ at residue 20, likely through a read error; the protein shown is translated from the DNA. The chain carries TRDV1 and TRDJ2, with TRDD2 matching over 8 bases. CDR1 is TSWWSYY, CDR2 QGS, per germline. The CDR3 has 24 residues. CDR3 nucleotides: TGTGCTCTTGGAGAAGGTTTGTCTGGTAGGATACTTCCTACCTACCCCGCTTTGACAACACAACTCTTCTTT. It yields the protein CALGEGLSGRILPTYPALTTQLFF.

On this clone itself: It is likely a read error: a sequence one base away is far more abundant. The rearrangement joins TRDV2 to TRDJ1, with 8 bases aligning to TRDD3. Looked up from germline, CDR1 is GEAIGNYY and CDR2 is EKD. The length of the CDR3 is 17 residues. CDR3 DNA sequence: TGTGCCTGTGACACGATGGACTGGGGGCTCAACACCGCTAAACTCATCTTT. Translation gives CACDTMDWGLNTAKLIF.

This clone is termed medium-sized. A far bigger clonotype differs at one base, so this is likely a read error. The genes are TRDV1 and TRDJ1; 10 nucleotides match TRDD3. The CDR3 is 16 residues long. J was trimmed by 11 bases and V by 6 bases; bases with no gene match: 18. Per germline, CDR1 TSWWSYY and CDR2 QGS. DNA for the CDR3: TGTGCTCTTGGTACCCTTCCTGCGGTTACTGGGGGATCGCTCATCTTT. It is translated as CALGTLPAVTGGSLIF.

To note about this clone: A far larger clone lies a single base away; this is likely a read error. Other nucleotide sequences in the sample specify the same CDR3. This chain connects TRDV1 to TRDJ1; a weak D match, TRDD3 (9 bases). In germline, CDR1 is TSWWSYY, CDR2 QGS. The CDR3 sequence is 27 residues long. The CDR3 bases are TGTGCCCTTGGGGAACTAAGGACGGTTCGCGGCTTCCTACGAATTGTGGGGGATAAGCGGGACACCGATAAACTCATCTTT. It translates to CALGELRTVRGFLRIVGDKRDTDKLIF.